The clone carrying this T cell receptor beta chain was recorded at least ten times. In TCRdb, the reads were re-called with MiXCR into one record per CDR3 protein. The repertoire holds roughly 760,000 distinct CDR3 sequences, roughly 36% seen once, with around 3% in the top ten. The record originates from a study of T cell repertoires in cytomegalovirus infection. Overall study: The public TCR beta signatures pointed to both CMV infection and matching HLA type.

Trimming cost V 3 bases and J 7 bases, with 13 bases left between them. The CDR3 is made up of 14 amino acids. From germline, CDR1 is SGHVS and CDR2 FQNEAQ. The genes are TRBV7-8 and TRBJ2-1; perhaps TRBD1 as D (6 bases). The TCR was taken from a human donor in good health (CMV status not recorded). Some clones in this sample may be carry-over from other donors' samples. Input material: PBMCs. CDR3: CASSFDRYTNEQFF. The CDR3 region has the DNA TGTGCCAGCAGCTTCGACAGGTACACAAATGAGCAGTTCTTC. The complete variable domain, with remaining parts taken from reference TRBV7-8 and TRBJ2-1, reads GAGVSQSPRYKVAKRGQDVALRCDPISGHVSLFWYQQALGQGPEFLTYFQNEAQLDKSGLPSDRFFAERPEGSVSTLKIQRTQQEDSAVYLCASSFDRYTNEQFFGPGTRLTVL.